The 8 T cell receptor beta chains below come from one sample, sequenced in a study of blood T cells in healthy people across ages. The second PCR ran about 6 to 11 cycles with a sample-barcoded 5' primer and J-beta primers. TCRdb redid the calling of the 5' RACE reads with MiXCR, one entry per CDR3 protein. This sample has some 1.4 million distinct CDR3 sequences, with roughly 45% found just once. The source material was blood. These receptors originate from a woman aged 18-29 years in good health.

A few counts support this clonotype. The V call is TRBV24-1, the J call TRBJ1-1; a possible D gene is TRBD1 (5 bases). The germline gives CDR1 KGHDR, CDR2 SFDVKD. The V gene lost 5 bases and the J gene lost 1 base, with 7 bases spanning the gap. The CDR3 is 13 residues long. The CDR3 reads CATSGGPNTEAFF. As DNA, the CDR3 is TGTGCCACCAGTGGGGGACCGAACACTGAAGCTTTCTTT.

The chain combines TRBV14 with TRBJ1-2, with 7 bases that match TRBD1. The CDR3 consists of 13 residues. Germline CDR1 reads SGHDN; CDR2 reads FVKESK. Trimming at V came to 5 bases and at J to 7 bases, leaving 7 bases not matched to a gene. The CDR3 DNA sequence: TGTGCCAGCAGCTACAGGGGTGGTGGTGGCTACACCTTC. It yields the protein CASSYRGGGGYTF.

This clonotype has more than one count but fewer than ten. The chain employs TRBV7-9 and TRBJ2-1; D ambiguous. V gave up 0 bases and J gave up 3 bases, with 9 bases separating them. The length of the CDR3 is 15 residues. Germline V gene data show CDR1 as SEHNR and CDR2 as FQNEAQ (reference sequence). DNA of the CDR3: TGTGCCAGCAGCTTAGCCCCGATCAGCTACAATGAGCAGTTCTTC. Translation: CASSLAPISYNEQFF.

This chain connects TRBV19 to TRBJ2-5, with a possible D match to TRBD1 (6 bases). The CDR3 sequence is 14 residues long. Between the trimmed V and J ends, which lost 3 bases and 4 bases, there was a span of 12 bases. Germline V lookup: CDR1 LNHDA, CDR2 SQIVND (reference sequence). The CDR3 coding sequence is TGTGCCAGTAGTATGGTCAGGGGCCTAGAGACCCAGTACTTC. Translating it yields CASSMVRGLETQYF.

V gene TRBV6-5 combines with J gene TRBJ2-1; D tentatively reads TRBD1 or TRBD2 (5 bases each). CDR1 MNHEY and CDR2 SVGAGI come from the germline V gene. Trimming removed 0 bases from V and 2 bases from J, with 14 bases in between. CDR3 length: 17 residues. In DNA form, the CDR3 reads TGTGCCAGCAGTTACTCTTTTCGAGGGGCTACCTACAATGAGCAGTTCTTC. Protein: CASSYSFRGATYNEQFF.

This clonotype came up a few times. CDR3 residues: CASSLSGGPEQFF. The CDR3 coding sequence is TGTGCCAGCAGTTTATCGGGGGGCCCTGAGCAGTTCTTC. The V call is TRBV27, the J call TRBJ2-1, with D perhaps TRBD1 or TRBD2 (6 bases each). CDR1 MNHEY and CDR2 SMNVEV come from the germline V gene (reference sequence). V dropped 0 bases and J dropped 9 bases, with 9 bases sitting between them. This CDR3 contains 13 residues.

This chain joins TRBV11-2 and TRBJ2-1; D is perhaps TRBD2 (5 bases). The V end lost 4 bases, the J end lost 2 bases, and 15 bases lay between the germline ends. The germline V gene has CDR1 SGHAT and CDR2 FQNNGV. The CDR3 runs 16 residues. CDR3 residues: CASSWARVGAYNEQFF. In DNA, the CDR3 is TGTGCCAGCAGCTGGGCGAGGGTTGGCGCCTACAATGAGCAGTTCTTC.

The chain has TRBV6-2 or TRBV6-3 and TRBJ2-5; maybe TRBD1 (7 bases). Trimming removed 9 bases from V and 0 bases from J, with 14 bases in between. Germline lookup yields CDR1 MNHEY and CDR2 SVGEGT. The CDR3 covers 14 residues. Written as DNA, the CDR3 is TGTGCCAGTCTATCAGGGGGGTACCAAGAGACCCAGTACTTC. Encoded protein: CASLSGGYQETQYF.